Presented here are 31 T cell receptor beta chains from one specimen sequenced in a study of siplizumab effects on memory and regulatory T cells. Profiling relied on immunoSEQ multiplex PCR, and the TCRdb table lists in-frame clones only, not all of them. The sample holds roughly 75,000 clones, 93% seen once. The sequenced sample consisted of CD8+ T cells sorted from blood. The receptor source for this set is a human donor in good health.

This rearrangement joins TRBV19 to TRBJ2-1; TRBD2 matches 8 bases. The CDR3 covers 16 residues. Germline CDR1 and CDR2: LNHDA and SQIVND (reference sequence). The V gene end was trimmed by 1 base and the J gene end by 1 base; junction bases not matched to a gene: 3. The CDR3 spells CASSIASGRSYNEQFF. The CDR3 nucleotides are TGTGCCAGTAGTATAGCTAGCGGGCGTTCCTACAATGAGCAGTTCTTC.

The sample holds a few counts of this clone. This sequence joins TRBV5-6 and TRBJ1-2; D possibly corresponds to TRBD1 (5 bases). V lost 4 bases, J lost 4 bases, and 8 bases lay in between. Germline V CDR1 and CDR2: SGHDT, YYEEEE. This CDR3 has 12 residues. CDR3 nucleotides: TGTGCCAGCAGCGCAGGGTCCTATGGCTACACCTTC. This sequence encodes CASSAGSYGYTF.

The rearrangement uses TRBV2 and TRBJ2-5; TRBD2 matches at 7 bases. J gave up 1 base and V 2 bases, and 7 bases lay outside the gene matches. The CDR3 covers 16 residues. Germline V gene sequence: CDR1 SNHLY, CDR2 FYNNEI. The CDR3 spells CASSEYEAGPQETQYF. The DNA of the CDR3 is TGTGCCAGCAGTGAATATGAAGCGGGGCCCCAAGAGACCCAGTACTTC.

The chain carries TRBV19 and TRBJ2-3, with D hard to call. CDR1 and CDR2 from the germline V gene are LNHDA and SQIVND (reference sequence). V dropped 3 bases and J dropped 0 bases, with 7 bases sitting between them. The length of the CDR3 is 14 residues. The CDR3 sequence: CASSIAVSTDTQYF. The CDR3 DNA is TGTGCCAGTAGTATTGCTGTGAGCACAGATACGCAGTATTTT.

The rearrangement links TRBV7-9 to TRBJ1-1; D perhaps matches TRBD1 (6 bases). This CDR3 has 16 residues. Germline V gene lookup returns CDR1 SEHNR and CDR2 FQNEAQ (reference sequence). Trimming shortened V by 5 bases and J by 1 base, and 17 bases separated the two germline ends. The CDR3 sequence: CASSIRGPGENTEAFF. The CDR3 nucleotides are TGTGCCAGCAGCATCAGGGGCCCGGGTGAGAACACTGAAGCTTTCTTT. Filled out from reference TRBV7-9 and TRBJ1-1, the complete variable domain reads DTGVSQNPRHKITKRGQNVTFRCDPISEHNRLYWYRQTLGQGPEFLTYFQNEAQLEKSRLLSDRFSAERPKGSFSTLEIQRTEQGDSAMYLCASSIRGPGENTEAFFGQGTRLTVV.

V gene TRBV19 combines with J gene TRBJ2-2; TRBD1 aligns across 7 bases. The CDR3 is made up of 18 amino acids. Germline V lookup: CDR1 LNHDA, CDR2 SQIVND (reference sequence). The junction had 10 bases not matched to a gene; V was cut back by 3 bases and J by 0 bases. CDR3 DNA: TGTGCCAGTAGTATCCCCTACCAGACAGGGACGAACACCGGGGAGCTGTTTTTT. Its protein is CASSIPYQTGTNTGELFF.

The gene calls are TRBV7-3 and TRBJ1-1, with D perhaps TRBD1 (5 bases). CDR1 is SGHTA and CDR2 is FQGTGA in the germline V gene. The germline V and J ends were trimmed by 5 bases and 4 bases, with 23 bases remaining between them. CDR3 size: 17 residues. The CDR3: CASSPNPLGGGSTEAFF. CDR3 nucleotides: TGTGCCAGCAGCCCAAATCCTCTAGGCGGGGGGAGCACTGAAGCTTTCTTT. The whole variable domain, remainder taken from reference TRBV7-3 and TRBJ1-1, is GAGVSQTPSNKVTEKGKYVELRCDPISGHTALYWYRQSLGQGPEFLIYFQGTGAADDSGLPNDRFFAVRPEGSVSTLKIQRTERGDSAVYLCASSPNPLGGGSTEAFFGQGTRLTVV.

The chain recombines TRBV11-2 with TRBJ2-2; D gene unclear. This CDR3 is 13 amino acids long. V was clipped by 2 bases and J by 6 bases, with 7 bases between them. Germline V gives CDR1 SGHAT, CDR2 FQNNGV. The CDR3 coding sequence is TGTGCCAGCAGCTTATATGATGCCGGGGAGCTGTTTTTT. As protein: CASSLYDAGELFF.

V usage is TRBV13 and J usage is TRBJ2-7, with 8 nucleotides matching TRBD2. Trimming at V came to 0 bases and at J to 5 bases, leaving 6 bases not matched to a gene. The CDR3 length is 15 residues. Germline values: CDR1 PRHDT, CDR2 FYEKMQ (reference sequence). Here the CDR3 reads CASSLGRGGPNEQYF. The DNA of the CDR3 is TGTGCCAGCAGCTTAGGACGGGGGGGGCCTAACGAGCAGTACTTC.

The chain joins TRBV14 to TRBJ2-1; 8 bases map to TRBD2. The germline V gene encodes CDR1 SGHDN and CDR2 FVKESK. This CDR3 contains 15 residues. Unmatched junction bases numbered 4, after V lost 1 base and J lost 5 bases. CDR3 sequence reads: CASSQAWRGDNEQFF. CDR3 in DNA: TGTGCCAGCAGCCAAGCCTGGCGGGGGGACAATGAGCAGTTCTTC.

The DNA of the CDR3 is TGCAGCGTTGAAAAGGGTACGGGCACCGGGGAGCTGTTTTTT. Amino acid sequence: CSVEKGTGTGELFF. J is TRBJ2-2 and V is TRBV29-1; D not certain. This CDR3 has 14 amino acids. The germline CDR1 and CDR2 sequences are SQVTM and ANQGSEA. Trimming shortened V by 2 bases and J by 4 bases, and 11 bases separated the two germline ends.

This chain uses TRBV4-1 with TRBJ1-1, with D possibly TRBD1 on 5 matching bases. The V end was cut by 2 bases, the J end by 0 bases, with 16 bases between. CDR1 MGHRA and CDR2 YSYEKL come from the germline V gene. The CDR3 spans 17 residues. The CDR3: CASSQMGSTVMNTEAFF. The CDR3, as DNA: TGCGCCAGCAGCCAAATGGGATCGACAGTCATGAACACTGAAGCTTTCTTT.

The chain uses TRBV4-2 and TRBJ2-2, with 8 bases identical to TRBD1. This CDR3 has 15 residues. Germline-derived CDR1 and CDR2 are LGHNA and YNFKEQ. Unmatched junction bases numbered 2, after V lost 4 bases and J lost 1 base. This CDR3 is CASSLGTGNTGELFF. In nucleotides, the CDR3 is TGTGCCAGCAGCCTTGGGACAGGGAACACCGGGGAGCTGTTTTTT.

The rearrangement uses TRBV9 and TRBJ2-3, with D tentatively TRBD1 or TRBD2 (6 bases each). Looked up from germline, CDR1 is SGDLS and CDR2 is YYNGEE. With 3 bases removed from V and 6 bases from J, the gap between germline ends came to 14 bases. The CDR3 is 14 amino acids. The CDR3 nucleotides read TGTGCCAGCAGCGCTGGAGGGGGTCCGGATACGCAGTATTTT. Its protein is CASSAGGGPDTQYF.

The rearrangement joins TRBV9 to TRBJ2-2; tentative D call: TRBD1 (6 bases). This CDR3 is built from 13 residues. Germline V CDR1 and CDR2: SGDLS, YYNGEE. The V end was cut by 5 bases, the J end by 5 bases, with 10 bases between. The CDR3 region is CASSRGNTGELFF. The DNA of the CDR3 is TGTGCCAGCAGTAGGGGGAATACCGGGGAGCTGTTTTTT.

Of note for this clone: Compared with germline, one end of the junction differs, possibly owing to a read error. Different DNA sequences within this sample yield the same CDR3. The chain uses TRBV5-4 and TRBJ2-3; no definite D call. The germline V gene encodes CDR1 SGHNT and CDR2 YYREEE (reference sequence). The CDR3 length is 13 residues. The CDR3 coding sequence is TGTGCCAGCAGTTTGGCAGGCACAGATACGCAGTATTTT. Protein: CASSLAGTDTQYF.

This clone has a handful of counts. The chain joins TRBV7-9 to TRBJ2-2, with D maybe TRBD2 (5 bases). The CDR3 length is 15 residues. Trimming took off 5 bases at V and 3 bases at J, with 13 bases between the two ends. In germline, CDR1 is SEHNR, CDR2 FQNEAQ (reference sequence). The DNA for the CDR3 is TGTGCCAGCAGCCTACTACGGGATTACACCGGGGAGCTGTTTTTT. Protein: CASSLLRDYTGELFF.

The chain carries TRBV7-9 and TRBJ1-1; D is uncertain. The CDR3 sequence is 15 residues long. CDR1 and CDR2 from the germline V gene are SEHNR and FQNEAQ (reference sequence). The V end lost 1 base, the J end lost 2 bases, and 11 bases lay between the germline ends. The CDR3 region has the DNA TGTGCCAGCAGCTTAGACCAGCTAGTTAACACTGAAGCTTTCTTT. Amino acids: CASSLDQLVNTEAFF. Drawing the rest from reference TRBV7-9 and TRBJ1-1, the complete variable domain is DTGVSQNPRHKITKRGQNVTFRCDPISEHNRLYWYRQTLGQGPEFLTYFQNEAQLEKSRLLSDRFSAERPKGSFSTLEIQRTEQGDSAMYLCASSLDQLVNTEAFFGQGTRLTVV.

The CDR3 DNA is TGCGCCAGCAGCCGGGACAGGGGGGTACTTGGCTACACCTTC. Encoded protein: CASSRDRGVLGYTF. This sequence joins TRBV4-1 and TRBJ1-2; 11 bases map to TRBD1. CDR3 length: 14 residues. CDR1 and CDR2 (germline): MGHRA, YSYEKL. Trimming at V came to 4 bases and at J to 7 bases, leaving 5 bases not matched to a gene.

The rearrangement joins TRBV28 to TRBJ1-5, with a weak D call TRBD1 (5 bases). Trimming pared 6 bases from V and 5 bases from J, leaving 17 bases between. The CDR3 sequence is 15 residues long. Germline CDR1 and CDR2: MDHEN and SYDVKM. The CDR3 DNA follows: TGTGCCAGCAGACCAGGGCGGGGGATATATCAGCCCCAGCATTTT. Its translation is CASRPGRGIYQPQHF.

The chain couples TRBV10-3 to TRBJ1-1; D is possibly TRBD1 (6 bases). This CDR3 is built from 13 residues. The germline CDR1 and CDR2 sequences are ENHRY and SYGVKD. Trimming removed 6 bases from V and 5 bases from J, with 13 bases in between. CDR3 in amino acids: CAISEGGGTEAFF. CDR3 coding DNA: TGTGCCATCAGCGAAGGGGGAGGGACTGAAGCTTTCTTT.

This clone appeared once. The chain has TRBV19 and TRBJ1-1; D not certain. Looked up from germline, CDR1 is LNHDA and CDR2 is SQIVND (reference sequence). The CDR3 has 15 amino acids. V lost 3 bases and J 1 base, leaving 12 bases between the germline ends. Here the CDR3 reads CASSMSSHWNTEAFF. CDR3 nucleotides: TGTGCCAGTAGTATGTCCAGTCACTGGAACACTGAAGCTTTCTTT.

The chain couples TRBV15 to TRBJ2-1, with 9 nucleotides matching TRBD2. This CDR3 has 18 amino acids. Per germline, CDR1 LNHNV and CDR2 YYDKDF (reference sequence). V dropped 1 base and J dropped 5; count of bases not matched to a gene: 12. The CDR3 sequence is CATSRGSPASGDDNEQFF. The CDR3 DNA reads TGTGCCACCAGCAGAGGAAGTCCGGCTAGCGGGGACGACAATGAGCAGTTCTTC.

J is TRBJ2-5 and V is TRBV7-8; perhaps TRBD2 as D (9 bases). Between the trimmed V and J ends, which lost 5 bases and 5 bases, there was a span of 21 bases. Germline V gives CDR1 SGHVS, CDR2 FQNEAQ. The CDR3 covers 16 residues. The CDR3 bases are TGTGCCAGCAGCCAGGGGGCGGGGGGGCTCGAGGAGACCCAGTACTTC. This codes for CASSQGAGGLEETQYF.

This clone was seen more than once but under ten times. This chain connects TRBV4-2 to TRBJ2-1; tentative D call: TRBD2 (6 bases). Deletions cut 0 bases from V and 2 bases from J, with 11 bases between. This CDR3 has 16 amino acids. Germline V gene data show CDR1 as LGHNA and CDR2 as YNFKEQ. The CDR3 DNA reads as TGTGCCAGCAGCCAAGAGGGGGGAGGAACCTACAATGAGCAGTTCTTC. It is translated as CASSQEGGGTYNEQFF.

This chain links TRBV4-2 with TRBJ1-3, with unresolved D. Germline CDR1 and CDR2: LGHNA and YNFKEQ. The ends were cut back, 8 bases at V and 0 bases at J, with 17 bases in the middle. The length of the CDR3 is 16 residues. Here the CDR3 reads CASYPVVPHSGNTIYF. The CDR3 DNA reads TGTGCCAGCTACCCGGTGGTGCCTCACTCTGGAAACACCATATATTTT.

The rearrangement links TRBV7-3 to TRBJ1-2; possible D gene TRBD1, 5 bases. Per germline, CDR1 SGHTA and CDR2 FQGTGA. Trimming pared 2 bases from V and 5 bases from J, leaving 12 bases between. This CDR3 spans 14 amino acids. Here the CDR3 DNA reads TGTGCCAGCAGCTTATGGGGCGGTGATTATGGCTACACCTTC. It specifies CASSLWGGDYGYTF.

This rearrangement joins TRBV5-8 to TRBJ1-1; TRBD1 might be the D (5 bases). The germline CDR1 and CDR2 sequences are SGHTS and YDEGEE. This CDR3 is 17 amino acids long. The ends were cut back, 4 bases at V and 0 bases at J, with 19 bases in the middle. CDR3 sequence reads: CASSPTIGAGLNTEAFF. CDR3 DNA sequence: TGTGCCAGCAGCCCGACAATCGGGGCAGGACTGAACACTGAAGCTTTCTTT.

Only one count was recorded for this clone. V gene TRBV13 combines with J gene TRBJ1-2; D perhaps matches TRBD1 (5 bases). CDR3 length equals 13 residues. Looked up from germline, CDR1 is PRHDT and CDR2 is FYEKMQ (reference sequence). Trimming pared 5 bases from V and 6 bases from J, leaving 13 bases between. Here the CDR3 reads CASSPRGGDGYTF. In DNA form, the CDR3 reads TGTGCCAGCAGCCCTCGGGGGGGGGATGGCTACACCTTC.

V usage is TRBV27 and J usage is TRBJ1-5, with D possibly matching TRBD1 (6 bases). Trimming left V 5 bases short and J 1 base short, with 15 bases between. Germline CDR1 MNHEY, CDR2 SMNVEV (reference sequence). This CDR3 contains 16 residues. The DNA of the CDR3 is TGTGCCAGCAGTCCGACAGGCTTTGGGAGCAATCAGCCCCAGCATTTT. Its protein product is CASSPTGFGSNQPQHF.

The V call is TRBV5-1, the J call TRBJ1-5; D unresolved. From germline, CDR1 is SGHRS and CDR2 YFSETQ. Between the trimmed V and J ends, which lost 0 bases and 3 bases, there was a span of 10 bases. The CDR3 loop spans 15 amino acids. The CDR3: CASSLVTRPNQPQHF. The CDR3 bases are TGCGCCAGCAGCTTGGTTACTCGACCCAATCAGCCCCAGCATTTT. Filled out from reference TRBV5-1 and TRBJ1-5, the complete variable domain reads KAGVTQTPRYLIKTRGQQVTLSCSPISGHRSVSWYQQTPGQGLQFLFEYFSETQRNKGNFPGRFSGRQFSNSRSEMNVSTLELGDSALYLCASSLVTRPNQPQHFGDGTRLSIL.